These 29 T cell receptor beta chains were all obtained from the same sample, sequenced in a study of shared clonotypes between healthy human individuals. CD45RO negativity and positive selection for CCR7 defined naive CD8 cells, a population that excluded terminally differentiated effector memory CD45RA+ cells. Sequencing was performed with immunoSEQ multiplex PCR; in TCRdb, only in-frame clones are kept and a portion is missing. Among about 2.1 million clones listed, 90% to 95% were seen once. What was sequenced was naive CD8+ T cells from PBMCs. Receptors originate from a man younger than 30 in good health. Some clones in this sample may be carry-over from other donors' samples.

V usage is TRBV11-2 and J usage is TRBJ2-2; TRBD1 aligns across 9 bases. Losses at the gene ends were 6 bases for V and 1 base for J; bases not matched to a gene: 3. The CDR3 contains 15 residues. Per the germline V gene, CDR1 is SGHAT and CDR2 is FQNNGV. The CDR3 DNA sequence: TGTGCCAGCAGTTGGACAGGGGTGAACACCGGGGAGCTGTTTTTT. Its translation: CASSWTGVNTGELFF.

CDR3 residues: CASSSLLITGNEQFF. In DNA, the CDR3 is TGTGCCAGCAGCTCCCTACTGATAACAGGGAATGAGCAGTTCTTC. The chain employs TRBV7-9 and TRBJ2-1, with D tentatively TRBD1 (6 bases). Trimming removed 4 bases at V and 7 bases at J, with 17 bases between. The germline gives CDR1 SEHNR, CDR2 FQNEAQ (reference sequence). This CDR3 has 15 amino acids.

The genes are TRBV19 and TRBJ1-2; D is perhaps TRBD1 (6 bases). Trimming removed 2 bases from V and 3 bases from J, with 13 bases in between. Germline V CDR1 and CDR2: LNHDA, SQIVND (reference sequence). The CDR3 length is 15 residues. The CDR3 loop reads CASSILTGRDYGYTF. CDR3 nucleotides: TGTGCCAGTAGTATACTGACAGGAAGAGACTATGGCTACACCTTC.

This clone was seen just once. The chain links TRBV28 to TRBJ2-5, with unresolved D. From germline, CDR1 is MDHEN and CDR2 SYDVKM. This CDR3 spans 13 amino acids. Trimming pared 6 bases from V and 4 bases from J, leaving 12 bases between. CDR3 coding DNA: TGTGCCAGCAGCCAGCCTCCGGGAGAGACCCAGTACTTC. Amino acids: CASSQPPGETQYF.

The gene calls are TRBV27 and TRBJ2-1, with 10 bases that match TRBD2. Germline V CDR1 and CDR2: MNHEY, SMNVEV (reference sequence). The ends lost 2 bases at V and 7 bases at J; junction bases unmatched: 2. The CDR3 length is 14 residues. The CDR3 nucleotides are TGTGCCAGCAGTTTAAAACTAGCGGGAAATGAGCAGTTCTTC. Its translation is CASSLKLAGNEQFF.

The chain couples TRBV7-9 to TRBJ2-5; D remains unclear. Germline assignment: CDR1 SEHNR and CDR2 FQNEAQ (reference sequence). The CDR3 sequence is 13 residues long. Trimming took off 2 bases at V and 1 base at J, with 5 bases between the two ends. The CDR3 nucleotides read TGTGCCAGCAGCTTACAGGTCCAAGAGACCCAGTACTTC. Protein: CASSLQVQETQYF.

This chain uses TRBV19 with TRBJ1-4; D possibly corresponds to TRBD1 (6 bases). Looked up from germline, CDR1 is LNHDA and CDR2 is SQIVND (reference sequence). This CDR3 spans 12 amino acids. V gave up 8 bases and J gave up 8 bases, with 12 bases separating them. Here the CDR3 reads CASLDRQEKLFF. The CDR3 nucleotides are TGTGCCAGTCTGGACAGACAGGAAAAACTGTTTTTT. Drawing the rest from reference TRBV19 and TRBJ1-4, the complete variable domain is DGGITQSPKYLFRKEGQNVTLSCEQNLNHDAMYWYRQDPGQGLRLIYYSQIVNDFQKGDIAEGYSVSREKKESFPLTVTSAQKNPTAFYLCASLDRQEKLFFGSGTQLSVL.

The gene calls are TRBV9 and TRBJ2-1; no definite D call. V dropped 4 bases and J dropped 0 bases, with 14 bases sitting between them. CDR1 and CDR2 from the germline V gene are SGDLS and YYNGEE. This CDR3 is 16 amino acids long. The CDR3 nucleotides are TGTGCCAGCAGCCCCCACGGTGGGCTCTCCTACAATGAGCAGTTCTTC. It is translated as CASSPHGGLSYNEQFF.

This rearrangement joins TRBV11-2 to TRBJ1-3; no clear D gene. Germline CDR1 is SGHAT and CDR2 is FQNNGV. The V gene lost 5 bases and the J gene lost 3 bases, with 17 bases spanning the gap. CDR3 length: 16 residues. The CDR3 loop reads CASSPDGRWSGNTIYF. The CDR3, as DNA: TGTGCCAGCAGCCCGGACGGCCGTTGGAGTGGAAACACCATATATTTT.

V usage is TRBV5-8 and J usage is TRBJ2-6; D gene unclear. CDR3 size: 15 residues. Trimming removed 2 bases at V and 3 bases at J, with 9 bases between. Germline V CDR1 and CDR2: SGHTS, YDEGEE. As DNA, the CDR3 is TGTGCCAGCAGCTTACCGATCTTTGGGGCCAACGTCCTGACTTTC. Amino acid sequence: CASSLPIFGANVLTF.

The chain links TRBV28 to TRBJ2-1; D possibly corresponds to TRBD1 (6 bases). Trimming shortened V by 2 bases and J by 8 bases, and 16 bases separated the two germline ends. In germline, CDR1 is MDHEN, CDR2 SYDVKM. The CDR3 covers 15 residues. The CDR3 sequence is CASSLQGKRLDEQFF. The CDR3 DNA follows: TGTGCCAGCAGTTTACAGGGGAAAAGGCTCGATGAGCAGTTCTTC.

The J gene is TRBJ2-1, the V gene TRBV28, with D unresolved. V was cut by 6 bases and J by 3 bases, with 12 bases left in between. The CDR3 sequence is 14 residues long. Germline lookup yields CDR1 MDHEN and CDR2 SYDVKM. The CDR3 coding sequence is TGTGCCAGCAGCTCCCCTTGGGTCTACAATGAGCAGTTCTTC. Translating gives CASSSPWVYNEQFF.

The chain uses TRBV5-4 and TRBJ2-2; perhaps TRBD1 as D (6 bases). Germline values: CDR1 SGHNT, CDR2 YYREEE (reference sequence). This CDR3 is 14 amino acids long. Trimming shortened V by 1 base and J by 4 bases, and 8 bases separated the two germline ends. CDR3 region: CASSLQGFTGELFF. CDR3 in DNA: TGTGCCAGCAGCTTGCAGGGGTTCACCGGGGAGCTGTTTTTT.

For the CDR3, the DNA is TGTGCCAGCAGCTTGGCTACGGTAGGGTGGGGGCACCATACGCAGTATTTT. It encodes CASSLATVGWGHHTQYF. The chain carries TRBV11-1 and TRBJ2-3; possible D gene TRBD1, 6 bases. The germline gives CDR1 SGHAT, CDR2 FQDESV (reference sequence). Between the trimmed V and J ends, which lost 3 bases and 7 bases, there was a span of 23 bases. The CDR3 sequence is 17 residues long.

This clone was found once. The chain combines TRBV19 with TRBJ2-6, with D maybe TRBD1 (6 bases). Looked up from germline, CDR1 is LNHDA and CDR2 is SQIVND (reference sequence). The CDR3 contains 17 residues. V was trimmed by 3 bases and J by 0 bases, leaving 12 bases between them. The CDR3 bases are TGTGCCAGTAGTATCGGGACAACTATCTCTGGGGCCAACGTCCTGACTTTC. It encodes CASSIGTTISGANVLTF. Complete variable domain (other parts from reference TRBV19 and TRBJ2-6): DGGITQSPKYLFRKEGQNVTLSCEQNLNHDAMYWYRQDPGQGLRLIYYSQIVNDFQKGDIAEGYSVSREKKESFPLTVTSAQKNPTAFYLCASSIGTTISGANVLTFGAGSRLTVL.

The rearrangement joins TRBV23-1 to TRBJ1-5, with D possibly matching TRBD1 (6 bases). TRBV23-1 is treated as an ORF (open reading frame) with a function not yet certain. V gave up 3 bases and J gave up 6 bases, with 12 bases separating them. This CDR3 is 14 amino acids long. The CDR3 is CASSHNRVGQPQHF. The CDR3 nucleotides read TGCGCCAGCAGTCACAACAGGGTGGGTCAGCCCCAGCATTTT.

This chain uses TRBV7-9 with TRBJ2-5; D possibly corresponds to TRBD1 (7 bases). Trimming took off 7 bases at V and 5 bases at J, with 23 bases between the two ends. The V gene's germline CDR1 is SEHNR and CDR2 FQNEAQ (reference sequence). This CDR3 has 16 residues. Here the CDR3 reads CASTPPPRGVQETQYF. The DNA of the CDR3 is TGTGCCAGCACCCCGCCCCCCAGGGGGGTACAGGAGACCCAGTACTTC.

This chain links TRBV25-1 with TRBJ2-7, with D tentatively TRBD2 (6 bases). The V end lost 2 bases, the J end lost 3 bases, and 14 bases lay between the germline ends. Per the germline V gene, CDR1 is MGHDK and CDR2 is SYGVNS. The CDR3 consists of 15 residues. The CDR3, as DNA: TGTGCCAGCAGTGAAGGTAGCGGAGCATACTACGAGCAGTACTTC. Protein sequence: CASSEGSGAYYEQYF.

The V call is TRBV5-4, the J call TRBJ2-3; 8 bases map to TRBD2. This CDR3 spans 15 amino acids. The V segment lost 2 bases and the J segment 2 bases; nucleotides outside the gene matches: 4. CDR1 and CDR2 (germline): SGHNT, YYREEE (reference sequence). The CDR3 nucleotides are TGTGCCAGCAGCTTCAAGCGGGAGAACACAGATACGCAGTATTTT. Amino acids: CASSFKRENTDTQYF.

The rearrangement joins TRBV11-3 to TRBJ2-1; D possibly corresponds to TRBD2 (6 bases). Germline values: CDR1 SGHNT, CDR2 YENEEA. V shed 1 base and J shed 3 bases, with 13 bases lying between them. The CDR3 has 16 residues. CDR3 sequence (DNA): TGTGCCAGCAGCTTAGGTGTGGGGCGGGACTACAATGAGCAGTTCTTC. This gives the protein CASSLGVGRDYNEQFF.

This chain links TRBV19 with TRBJ1-4; 8 bases match TRBD1. The J segment lost 1 base and the V segment lost 6 bases, leaving 10 bases of the junction unmatched. Germline V gene data show CDR1 as LNHDA and CDR2 as SQIVND (reference sequence). This CDR3 contains 17 residues. This CDR3 is CASSPSTGERTNEKLFF. The CDR3, as DNA: TGTGCCAGTAGCCCGTCGACAGGGGAGAGAACTAATGAAAAACTGTTTTTT.

The chain carries TRBV25-1 and TRBJ2-7; D not resolved. CDR1 and CDR2 from the germline V gene are MGHDK and SYGVNS. The CDR3 spans 10 residues. The V gene lost 4 bases and the J gene lost 6 bases, with 4 bases spanning the gap. The CDR3 sequence is CASSASEQYF. As DNA, the CDR3 is TGTGCCAGCAGTGCTTCCGAGCAGTACTTC.

This chain uses TRBV27 with TRBJ1-1, with D possibly matching TRBD1 (6 bases). V was cut by 3 bases and J by 4 bases, with 15 bases left in between. The CDR3 sequence is 15 residues long. Germline V gene sequence: CDR1 MNHEY, CDR2 SMNVEV (reference sequence). The DNA of the CDR3 is TGTGCCAGCAGTTTGGGAGGTCTAGGGGGCACTGAAGCTTTCTTT. It encodes CASSLGGLGGTEAFF.

This chain links TRBV15 with TRBJ2-1, with D perhaps matching TRBD2 (6 bases). Germline V gene data show CDR1 as LNHNV and CDR2 as YYDKDF (reference sequence). The CDR3 sequence is 18 residues long. V was trimmed by 0 bases and J by 5 bases, leaving 20 bases between them. In nucleotides, the CDR3 is TGTGCCACCAGCAGAGATAGAGGCCCGGCTAGCGAACACAATGAGCAGTTCTTC. It specifies CATSRDRGPASEHNEQFF. Based on the CDR3 plus reference TRBV15 and TRBJ2-1, the full variable domain is DAMVIQNPRYQVTQFGKPVTLSCSQTLNHNVMYWYQQKSSQAPKLLFHYYDKDFNNEADTPDNFQSRRPNTSFCFLDIRSPGLGDTAMYLCATSRDRGPASEHNEQFFGPGTRLTVL.

The chain uses TRBV7-2 and TRBJ2-7, with 11 bases aligning to TRBD2. V shed 4 bases and J 6 bases; nucleotides not matched to a gene: 8. From germline, CDR1 is SGHTA and CDR2 FQGNSA. This CDR3 has 15 residues. CDR3 loop: CASSSPTSGSPEQYF. CDR3 in DNA: TGTGCCAGCAGCTCACCCACTAGCGGGAGCCCCGAGCAGTACTTC. Full variable domain (missing parts from reference TRBV7-2 and TRBJ2-7): GAGVSQSPSNKVTEKGKDVELRCDPISGHTALYWYRQSLGQGLEFLIYFQGNSAPDKSGLPSDRFSAERTGGSVSTLTIQRTQQEDSAVYLCASSSPTSGSPEQYFGPGTRLTVT.

The chain employs TRBV9 and TRBJ2-2; no definite D call. Germline CDR1 is SGDLS and CDR2 is YYNGEE. Trimming left V 3 bases short and J 0 bases short, with 12 bases between. CDR3 length: 16 amino acids. The CDR3 sequence is CASSGRYGSNTGELFF. For the CDR3, the DNA is TGTGCCAGCAGCGGGCGTTACGGGTCGAACACCGGGGAGCTGTTTTTT.

This chain links TRBV14 with TRBJ2-1; 9 bases align to TRBD1. CDR3 length: 16 residues. V gave up 4 bases and J gave up 7 bases; unmatched junction bases: 11. CDR1 SGHDN and CDR2 FVKESK come from the germline V gene. The chain's CDR3 is CASSPRTGVGVNEQFF. CDR3 coding DNA: TGTGCCAGCAGCCCACGGACAGGGGTGGGTGTGAATGAGCAGTTCTTC.

The chain links TRBV13 to TRBJ2-7, with TRBD1 matching over 8 bases. Germline V gene sequence: CDR1 PRHDT, CDR2 FYEKMQ (reference sequence). V was pared by 5 bases and J by 2 bases, with 8 bases of the junction left unmatched. The CDR3 consists of 15 residues. DNA of the CDR3: TGTGCCAGCAGCCCCCGGGACAGGACACCCTACGAGCAGTACTTC. This codes for CASSPRDRTPYEQYF.

The genes are TRBV29-1 and TRBJ2-3; 10 bases line up with TRBD2. CDR1 is SQVTM, CDR2 ANQGSEA, per germline. The CDR3 is 15 residues long. V lost 4 bases to trimming and J lost 3 bases; unmatched junction nucleotides: 7. The CDR3 coding sequence is TGCAGCGTTGCCTGGACTAGCGGACGAACAGATACGCAGTATTTT. Its translation: CSVAWTSGRTDTQYF.